Following are 9 T cell receptor beta chains from one sample sequenced in a study of shared clonotypes between healthy human individuals. Naive CD8 cells were CD45RO-negative, positively selected for CCR7, excluding terminally differentiated effector memory CD45RA+ cells. TCRdb keeps only in-frame clones here, not all; method: immunoSEQ multiplex PCR. The data contain fewer than 700,000 clones, approximately 95% of them singletons. Input material: naive CD8+ T cells sorted from blood. The receptors here all came from a woman aged 30 to 39 in good health.

J is TRBJ2-7 and V is TRBV5-4; 13 nucleotides align to TRBD2. Unmatched junction bases numbered 7, after V lost 4 bases and J lost 6 bases. Germline V CDR1 and CDR2: SGHNT, YYREEE (reference sequence). This CDR3 has 15 amino acids. Written as DNA, the CDR3 is TGTGCCAGCAGCCCAGGACTAGCGGGAGTCCGCGAGCAGTACTTC. It specifies CASSPGLAGVREQYF.

The V call is TRBV27, the J call TRBJ1-1, with D perhaps TRBD1 (6 bases). V lost 6 bases to trimming and J lost 4 bases, with 18 bases between them. Per germline, CDR1 MNHEY and CDR2 SMNVEV (reference sequence). The CDR3 loop spans 15 amino acids. The CDR3 here is CASSQGAGAATEAFF. The DNA for the CDR3 is TGTGCCAGCAGCCAAGGCGCGGGGGCGGCCACTGAAGCTTTCTTT.

This chain connects TRBV7-9 to TRBJ2-7; perhaps TRBD2 as D (5 bases). Trimming removed 10 bases at V and 3 bases at J, with 13 bases between. The CDR3 is 12 amino acids. Germline CDR1 and CDR2: SEHNR and FQNEAQ (reference sequence). CDR3 protein: CATGGNLYEQYF. The CDR3 nucleotides are TGTGCCACCGGAGGCAATCTCTACGAGCAGTACTTC.

This rearrangement joins TRBV7-6 to TRBJ2-2; perhaps TRBD1 as D (5 bases). Germline V CDR1 and CDR2: SGHVS, FNYEAQ. V gave up 5 bases and J gave up 7 bases, with 14 bases separating them. The CDR3 loop spans 14 amino acids. CDR3 sequence: CASSLLSGRGELFF. In DNA form, the CDR3 reads TGTGCCAGCAGCCTACTCTCAGGGCGCGGGGAGCTGTTTTTT.

The V gene is TRBV19, the J gene TRBJ2-7, with 14 bases aligning to TRBD2. The germline gives CDR1 LNHDA, CDR2 SQIVND (reference sequence). The CDR3 runs to 15 residues. V trimming: 3 bases; J trimming: 4 bases; junction bases outside the gene matches: 2. CDR3 coding DNA: TGTGCCAGTAGTATGGGACTAGCGGGAGTATACGAGCAGTACTTC. Translated, it gives CASSMGLAGVYEQYF.

J is TRBJ2-7 and V is TRBV28; 11 nucleotides agree with TRBD2. CDR3 length: 15 residues. V trimming: 5 bases; J trimming: 4 bases; junction bases outside the gene matches: 7. The germline V gene has CDR1 MDHEN and CDR2 SYDVKM. The CDR3 nucleotides are TGTGCCAGCAGTCACGGACTAGCGGGTTCATACGAGCAGTACTTC. Translated: CASSHGLAGSYEQYF.

J is TRBJ2-1 and V is TRBV10-2; D may correspond to TRBD1 or TRBD2 (5 bases each). CDR3 length equals 15 residues. The germline V gene encodes CDR1 WSHSY and CDR2 SAAADI. V was pared by 5 bases and J by 10 bases, with 21 bases between. The CDR3 protein is CASSPGTARWTEQFF. In DNA form, the CDR3 reads TGCGCCAGCAGTCCCGGGACGGCGAGGTGGACAGAGCAGTTCTTC.

The J gene is TRBJ1-2, the V gene TRBV19; D gene uncertain. This CDR3 spans 15 amino acids. Germline loops: CDR1 LNHDA, CDR2 SQIVND (reference sequence). Trimming left V 7 bases short and J 6 bases short, with 21 bases between. The CDR3 nucleotides are TGTGCCAGTAATTCGGAGCCTCTCCCCACTCATGGCTACACCTTC. Translating it yields CASNSEPLPTHGYTF. Together with reference TRBV19 and TRBJ1-2, the CDR3 gives the full variable domain: DGGITQSPKYLFRKEGQNVTLSCEQNLNHDAMYWYRQDPGQGLRLIYYSQIVNDFQKGDIAEGYSVSREKKESFPLTVTSAQKNPTAFYLCASNSEPLPTHGYTFGSGTRLTVV.

The J gene is TRBJ1-5, the V gene TRBV30; tentative D call: TRBD1 (5 bases). This CDR3 region has 13 residues. CDR1 GTSNPN and CDR2 SVGIG come from the germline V gene (reference sequence). Trimming left V 2 bases short and J 3 bases short, with 8 bases between. CDR3 DNA: TGTGCCTGGAGTAGGGGAAACAATCAGCCCCAGCATTTT. It codes for CAWSRGNNQPQHF. Drawing the rest from reference TRBV30 and TRBJ1-5, the complete variable domain is SQTIHQWPATLVQPVGSPLSLECTVEGTSNPNLYWYRQAAGRGLQLLFYSVGIGQISSEVPQNLSASRPQDRQFILSSKKLLLSDSGFYLCAWSRGNNQPQHFGDGTRLSIL.